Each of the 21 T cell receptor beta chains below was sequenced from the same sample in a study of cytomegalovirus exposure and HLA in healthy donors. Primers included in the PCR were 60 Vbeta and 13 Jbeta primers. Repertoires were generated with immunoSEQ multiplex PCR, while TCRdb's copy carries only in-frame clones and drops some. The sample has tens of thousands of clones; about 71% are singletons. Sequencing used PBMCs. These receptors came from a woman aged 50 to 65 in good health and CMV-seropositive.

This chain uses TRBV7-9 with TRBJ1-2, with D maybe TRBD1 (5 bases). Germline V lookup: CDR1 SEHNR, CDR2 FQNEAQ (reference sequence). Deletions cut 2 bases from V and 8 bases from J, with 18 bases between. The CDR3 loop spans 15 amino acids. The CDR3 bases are TGTGCCAGCAGCTTAAGCGACAGAAGTATCACCGGCTACACCTTC. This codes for CASSLSDRSITGYTF.

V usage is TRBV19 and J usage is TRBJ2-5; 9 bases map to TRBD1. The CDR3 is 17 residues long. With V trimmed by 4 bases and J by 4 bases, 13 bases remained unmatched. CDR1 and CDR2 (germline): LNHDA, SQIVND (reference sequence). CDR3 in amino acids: CASSRGGQGRKLETQYF. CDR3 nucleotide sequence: TGTGCCAGTAGTAGAGGAGGACAGGGGCGAAAATTAGAGACCCAGTACTTC.

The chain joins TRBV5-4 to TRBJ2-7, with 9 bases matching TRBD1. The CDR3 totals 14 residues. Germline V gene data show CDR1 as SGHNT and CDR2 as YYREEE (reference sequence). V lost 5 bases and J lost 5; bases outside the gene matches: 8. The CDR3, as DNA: TGTGCCAGCAGAACCGGGACAGGGACTAACGAGCAGTACTTC. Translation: CASRTGTGTNEQYF.

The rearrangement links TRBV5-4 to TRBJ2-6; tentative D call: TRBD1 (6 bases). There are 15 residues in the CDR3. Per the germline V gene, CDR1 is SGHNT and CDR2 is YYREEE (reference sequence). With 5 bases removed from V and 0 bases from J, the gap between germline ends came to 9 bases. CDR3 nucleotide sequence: TGTGCCAGCAGTCTGGACAGCTCTGGGGCCAACGTCCTGACTTTC. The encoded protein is CASSLDSSGANVLTF.

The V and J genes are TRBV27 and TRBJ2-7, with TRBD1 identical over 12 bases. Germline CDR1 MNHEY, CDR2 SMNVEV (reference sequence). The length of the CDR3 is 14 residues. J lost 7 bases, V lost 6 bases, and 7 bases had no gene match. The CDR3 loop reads CASRTGTGGREQYF. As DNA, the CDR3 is TGTGCCAGCAGAACCGGGACAGGGGGCAGGGAGCAGTACTTC.

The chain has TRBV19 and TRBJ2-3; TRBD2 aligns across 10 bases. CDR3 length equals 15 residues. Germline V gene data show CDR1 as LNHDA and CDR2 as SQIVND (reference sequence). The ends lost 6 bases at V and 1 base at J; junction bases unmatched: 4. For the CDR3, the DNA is TGTGCCAGTAGCTCAGGGACTAGCGGCACAGATACGCAGTATTTT. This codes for CASSSGTSGTDTQYF.

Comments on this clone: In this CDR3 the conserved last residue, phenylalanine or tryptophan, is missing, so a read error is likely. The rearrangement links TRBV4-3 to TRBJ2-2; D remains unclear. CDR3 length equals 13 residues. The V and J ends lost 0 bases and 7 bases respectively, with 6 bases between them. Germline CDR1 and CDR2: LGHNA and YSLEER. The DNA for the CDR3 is TGCGCCAGCAGCCAAGACGAGATCGGGGAGCTGTTTGTT. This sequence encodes CASSQDEIGELFV.

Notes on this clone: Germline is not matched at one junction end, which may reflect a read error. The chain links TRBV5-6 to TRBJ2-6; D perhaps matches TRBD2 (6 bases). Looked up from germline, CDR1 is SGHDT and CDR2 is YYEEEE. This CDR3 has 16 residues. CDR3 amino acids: CASSLWYGTGVNVLTF. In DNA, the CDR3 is TGTGCCAGCAGCTTGTGGTACGGGACTGGGGTCAACGTCCTGACTTTC.

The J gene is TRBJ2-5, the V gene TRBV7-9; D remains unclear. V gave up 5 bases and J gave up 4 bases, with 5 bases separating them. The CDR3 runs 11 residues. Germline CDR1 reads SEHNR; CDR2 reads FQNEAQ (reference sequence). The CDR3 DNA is TGTGCCAGCAGCCCCCGAGAGACCCAGTACTTC. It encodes CASSPRETQYF.

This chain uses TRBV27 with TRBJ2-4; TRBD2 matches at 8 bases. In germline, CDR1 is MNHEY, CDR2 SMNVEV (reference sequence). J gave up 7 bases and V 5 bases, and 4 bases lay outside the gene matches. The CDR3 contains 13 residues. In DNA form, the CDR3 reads TGTGCCAGCAGTACCCCTAGCGGGAACATTCAGTACTTC. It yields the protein CASSTPSGNIQYF.

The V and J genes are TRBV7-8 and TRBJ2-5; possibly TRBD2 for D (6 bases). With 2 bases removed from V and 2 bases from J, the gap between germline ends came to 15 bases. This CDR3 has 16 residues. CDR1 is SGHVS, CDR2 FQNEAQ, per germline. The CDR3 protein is CASSLLEGWGQETQYF. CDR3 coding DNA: TGTGCCAGCAGCTTATTGGAGGGATGGGGACAAGAGACCCAGTACTTC.

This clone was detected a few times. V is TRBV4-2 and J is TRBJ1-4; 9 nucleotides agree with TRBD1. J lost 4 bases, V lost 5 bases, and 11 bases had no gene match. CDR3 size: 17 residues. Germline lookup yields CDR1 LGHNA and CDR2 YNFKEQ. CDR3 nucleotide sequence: TGTGCCAGCAGCGTACCGGGACAGGGTCTAAGTAATGAAAAACTGTTTTTT. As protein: CASSVPGQGLSNEKLFF.

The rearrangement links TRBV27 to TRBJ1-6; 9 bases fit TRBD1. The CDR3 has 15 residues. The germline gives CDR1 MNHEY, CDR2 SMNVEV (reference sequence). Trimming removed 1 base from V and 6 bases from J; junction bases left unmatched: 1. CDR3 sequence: CASSLWGQGNSPLHF. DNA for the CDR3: TGTGCCAGCAGTTTATGGGGACAGGGTAATTCACCCCTCCACTTT.

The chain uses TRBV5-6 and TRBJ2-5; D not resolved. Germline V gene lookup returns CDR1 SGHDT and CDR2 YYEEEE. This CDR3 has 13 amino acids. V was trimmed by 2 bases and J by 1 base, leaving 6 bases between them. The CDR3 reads CASSFGSQETQYF. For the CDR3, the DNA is TGTGCCAGCAGCTTTGGCAGCCAAGAGACCCAGTACTTC.

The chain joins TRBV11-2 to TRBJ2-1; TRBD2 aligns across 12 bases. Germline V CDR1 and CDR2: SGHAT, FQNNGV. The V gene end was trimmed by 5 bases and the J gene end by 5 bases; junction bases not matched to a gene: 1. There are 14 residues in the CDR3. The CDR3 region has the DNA TGTGCCAGCAGCCGGACTAGCGGGGACAATGAGCAGTTCTTC. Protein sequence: CASSRTSGDNEQFF.

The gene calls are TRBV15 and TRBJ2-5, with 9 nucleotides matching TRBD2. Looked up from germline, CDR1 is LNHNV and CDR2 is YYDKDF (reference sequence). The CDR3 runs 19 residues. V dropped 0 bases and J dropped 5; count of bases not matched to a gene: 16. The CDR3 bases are TGTGCCACCAGCAGAGAAAGAGTGGGAGGGACTAGCCGGTCGGAGACCCAGTACTTC. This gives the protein CATSRERVGGTSRSETQYF.

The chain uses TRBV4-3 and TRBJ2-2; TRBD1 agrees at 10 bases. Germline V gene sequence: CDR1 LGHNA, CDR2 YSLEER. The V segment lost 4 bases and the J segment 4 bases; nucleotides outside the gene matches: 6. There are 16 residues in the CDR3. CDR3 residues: CASSRRQGAGTGELFF. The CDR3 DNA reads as TGCGCCAGCAGCCGTCGACAGGGGGCAGGCACCGGGGAGCTGTTTTTT.

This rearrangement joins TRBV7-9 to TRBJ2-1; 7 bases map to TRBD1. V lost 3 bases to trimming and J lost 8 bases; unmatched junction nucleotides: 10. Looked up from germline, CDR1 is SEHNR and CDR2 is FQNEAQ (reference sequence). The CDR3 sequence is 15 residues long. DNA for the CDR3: TGTGCCAGCAGCTTGCTTGAGACAGGGTTCCATGAGCAGTTCTTC. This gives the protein CASSLLETGFHEQFF.

CDR3 sequence: CATFRGDRGRSTEAFF. DNA for the CDR3: TGTGCCACCTTTCGGGGGGACAGGGGCAGGAGCACTGAAGCTTTCTTT. This sequence joins TRBV28 and TRBJ1-1; 10 nucleotides match TRBD1. The CDR3 is 16 residues long. Germline V gene data show CDR1 as MDHEN and CDR2 as SYDVKM. J lost 4 bases, V lost 10 bases, and 15 bases had no gene match.

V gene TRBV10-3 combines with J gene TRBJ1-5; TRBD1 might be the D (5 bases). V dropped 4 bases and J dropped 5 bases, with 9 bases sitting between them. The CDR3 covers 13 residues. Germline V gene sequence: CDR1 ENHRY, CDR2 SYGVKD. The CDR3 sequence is CAISVRGDQPQHF. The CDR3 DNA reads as TGTGCCATCAGTGTACGGGGGGATCAGCCCCAGCATTTT.

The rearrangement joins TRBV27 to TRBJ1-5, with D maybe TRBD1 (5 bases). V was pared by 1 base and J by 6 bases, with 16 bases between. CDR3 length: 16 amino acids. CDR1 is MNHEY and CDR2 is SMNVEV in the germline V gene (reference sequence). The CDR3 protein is CASSLLGGGGVQPQHF. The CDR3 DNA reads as TGTGCCAGCAGTTTATTAGGTGGCGGAGGGGTTCAGCCCCAGCATTTT.